A single T cell receptor beta chain is shown here with its context. A junction end diverges from the germline sequence, so it may reflect a read error. The sample comes from a study of molecular identifiers for immune sequencing clone quantification. The CDR3 loop spans 13 amino acids. The germline V gene encodes CDR1 GTSNPN and CDR2 SVGIG (reference sequence). Library preparation followed earlier protocols using designated TCR primers. TCRdb itself ran the PCR reads through MiXCR, one entry per CDR3 protein. The sample carries some 91,000 distinct CDR3 sequences, roughly 24% recorded once. Sequences were obtained from naive CD8+ T cells from blood, with Jurkat cell RNA spiked in. Subset specified: FACS-sorted CD8+CD4-CCR7+CD45RA+ naive T cells. This TCR was recovered from a human donor in good health. Some libraries in this study had Jurkat cell RNA spiked in. This chain joins TRBV30 and TRBJ2-1, with D perhaps TRBD1 (5 bases). Written as DNA, the CDR3 is TGTGCCAGGAGTGTGTCAGGGAACAATGAGCAGTTCTTC. Translation: CARSVSGNNEQFF. Full variable domain (missing parts from reference TRBV30 and TRBJ2-1): SQTIHQWPATLVQPVGSPLSLECTVEGTSNPNLYWYRQAAGRGLQLLFYSVGIGQISSEVPQNLSASRPQDRQFILSSKKLLLSDSGFYLCARSVSGNNEQFFGPGTRLTVL.